Reported below is one TCR beta chain. Its cognate antigen is unknown. V dropped 3 bases and J dropped 3 bases, with 11 bases sitting between them. CDR3 length: 15 residues. Germline CDR1 SNHLY, CDR2 FYNNEI. These data are taken from a study of cytomegalovirus exposure and HLA in healthy donors. Whole-study findings and limits: Sequencing likely produced, as an artifact, a cluster of highly shared sequence variants. In vitro testing confirmed three CMV-associated chains as specific for CMV antigens.

Donors showed nominal health when sampled, although they likely had unrecorded immune exposures. The PCR made use of 60 Vbeta and 13 Jbeta primers. Produced via immunoSEQ multiplex PCR; TCRdb's table is partial and in-frame only. The table has approximately 210,000 clones, about 77% seen once. This TCR was sampled from a woman aged 25 to 39 in good health and CMV-seropositive. The material sequenced was PBMCs. This chain joins TRBV2 and TRBJ2-2; D is perhaps TRBD2 (5 bases). In nucleotides, the CDR3 is TGTGCCAGCAGTGAGAGACGGGGAGACACCGGGGAGCTGTTTTTT. Its protein product is CASSERRGDTGELFF.